Sequencing of this T cell receptor (beta chain) was carried out in a study of T cell responses to AZD1222 COVID-19 vaccine. Comment on this clone: Its antigen is not identified.

Germline V gene lookup returns CDR1 SGHRS and CDR2 YFSETQ. Between the trimmed V and J ends, which lost 0 bases and 7 bases, there was a span of 13 bases. The CDR3 runs to 15 residues. Findings and caveats of the study: Targeting of unmutated variant regions was reportedly seen in nearly half of spike-specific TCRs. A mostly white British donor set with more females was recruited, and clonal diversity was possibly underestimated. None of the repertoires were sampled until the peak T cell response had passed.

TCRdb keeps only in-frame clones here, not all; method: immunoSEQ multiplex PCR. The sample yields about 110,000 clones, under 95% seen once. V and J are TRBV5-1 and TRBJ1-4; maybe TRBD1 (5 bases). This material consisted of peripheral blood, taken on day 0 of AZD1222 vaccination. The TCR was taken from an adult in good health. The CDR3 region has the DNA TGCGCCAGCAGCTTGGTGGGGGTCCGGGGTGAAAAACTGTTTTTT. This translates into CASSLVGVRGEKLFF.